This T cell receptor beta chain was documented in a study of shared clonotypes between healthy human individuals. With respect to this clone: Its antigen is undetermined.

CDR3 length: 18 residues. After removal of 5 bases from V and 6 bases from J, the junction contained 10 bases not matched to a gene. The germline V gene encodes CDR1 SGHAT and CDR2 FQNNGV. Study donors comprised healthy, HIV-negative adults devoid of recent acute infection or vaccination. Each sample came from a Caucasian adult donor living in Nashville, Tennessee. Points from the study as a whole: As a rule, naive subsets had a larger estimated richness than memory subsets.

Per the original methods: ImmunoSEQ output lacked quality scores and full-length reads, limiting matched filtering. Sequencing was performed with immunoSEQ multiplex PCR; in TCRdb, only in-frame clones are kept and a portion is missing. V, J and clone size are taken as reported in that table, and D and trimming were inferred from the DNA itself. Counted here are about 1 million clones, approximately 70% occurring once; the ten biggest clones make up around 1.4%. The sample taken for sequencing was memory CD4+ T cells sorted from blood. The subset: CD45RA-negative fraction. The origin of this receptor is a man younger than 35 in good health. The chain is built from TRBV11-2 and TRBJ2-1, with 16 bases fitting TRBD2. CDR3 sequence: CASSLTGTSGGARNEQFF. The CDR3 DNA reads as TGTGCCAGCAGCCTCACCGGGACTAGCGGGGGGGCTCGCAATGAGCAGTTCTTC.